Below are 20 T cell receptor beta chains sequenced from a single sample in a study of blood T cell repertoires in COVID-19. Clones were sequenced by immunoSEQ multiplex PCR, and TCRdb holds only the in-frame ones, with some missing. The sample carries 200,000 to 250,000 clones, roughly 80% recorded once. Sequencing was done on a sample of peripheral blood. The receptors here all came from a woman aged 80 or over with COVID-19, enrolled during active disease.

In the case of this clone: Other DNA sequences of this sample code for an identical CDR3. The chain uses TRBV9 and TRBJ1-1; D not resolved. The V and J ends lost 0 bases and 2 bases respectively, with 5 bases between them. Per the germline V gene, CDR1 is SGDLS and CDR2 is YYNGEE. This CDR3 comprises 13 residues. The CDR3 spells CASSVGANTEAFF. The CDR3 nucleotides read TGTGCCAGCAGCGTAGGAGCAAACACTGAAGCTTTCTTT.

This chain's CDR3 is CASSPQGAGEQYV. The DNA of the CDR3 is TGTGCCAGCTCACCACAGGGGGCTGGGGAGCAGTACGTC. This chain uses TRBV18 with TRBJ2-7, with 7 bases identical to TRBD1. CDR1 is KGHSH, CDR2 LQKENI, per germline. The length of the CDR3 is 13 residues. V lost 1 base, J lost 7 bases, and 4 bases stayed unmatched.

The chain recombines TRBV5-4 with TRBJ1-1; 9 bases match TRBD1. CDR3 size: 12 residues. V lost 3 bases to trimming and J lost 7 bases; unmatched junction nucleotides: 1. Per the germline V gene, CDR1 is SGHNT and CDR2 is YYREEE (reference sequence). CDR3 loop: CASSSTGGEAFF. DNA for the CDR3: TGTGCCAGCAGCTCGACAGGGGGTGAAGCTTTCTTT.

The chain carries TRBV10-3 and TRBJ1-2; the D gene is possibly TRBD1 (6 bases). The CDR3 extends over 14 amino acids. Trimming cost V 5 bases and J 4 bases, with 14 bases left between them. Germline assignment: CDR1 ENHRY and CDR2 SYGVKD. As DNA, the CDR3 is TGTGCCATCAGTCCCGAAGGACAGATCTATGGCTACACCTTC. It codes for CAISPEGQIYGYTF.

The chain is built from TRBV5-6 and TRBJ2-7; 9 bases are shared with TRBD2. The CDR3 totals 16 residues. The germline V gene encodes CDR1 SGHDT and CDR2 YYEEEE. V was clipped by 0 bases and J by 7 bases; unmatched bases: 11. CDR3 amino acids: CASSLGPSGGSGEQYF. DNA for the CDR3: TGTGCCAGCAGCTTGGGGCCCAGCGGGGGGTCGGGGGAGCAGTACTTC.

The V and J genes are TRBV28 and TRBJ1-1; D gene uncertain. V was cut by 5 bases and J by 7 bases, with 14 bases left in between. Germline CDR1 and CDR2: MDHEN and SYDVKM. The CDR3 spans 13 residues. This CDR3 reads CASSPPWAGEAFF. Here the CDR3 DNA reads TGTGCCAGCAGTCCCCCCTGGGCAGGTGAAGCTTTCTTT.

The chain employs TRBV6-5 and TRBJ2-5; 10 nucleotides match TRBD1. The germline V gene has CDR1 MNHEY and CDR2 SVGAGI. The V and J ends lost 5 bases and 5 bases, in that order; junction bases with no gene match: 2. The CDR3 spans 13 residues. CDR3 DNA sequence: TGTGCCAGCAGTCCGGGACAGGGGGAGACCCAGTACTTC. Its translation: CASSPGQGETQYF.

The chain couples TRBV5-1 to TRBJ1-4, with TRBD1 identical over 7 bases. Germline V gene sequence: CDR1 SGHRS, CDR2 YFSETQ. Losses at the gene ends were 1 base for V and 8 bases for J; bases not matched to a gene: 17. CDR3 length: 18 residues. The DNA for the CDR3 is TGCGCCAGCAGCTTGCCGACAGGCAGGGGGATTATGGGAGAAAAACTGTTTTTT. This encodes CASSLPTGRGIMGEKLFF.

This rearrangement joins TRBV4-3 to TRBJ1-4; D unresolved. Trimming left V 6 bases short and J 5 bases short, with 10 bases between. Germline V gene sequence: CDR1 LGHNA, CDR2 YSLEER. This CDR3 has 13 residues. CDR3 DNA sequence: TGCGCCAGCAGTTTACAGCACAATGAAAAACTGTTTTTT. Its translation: CASSLQHNEKLFF.

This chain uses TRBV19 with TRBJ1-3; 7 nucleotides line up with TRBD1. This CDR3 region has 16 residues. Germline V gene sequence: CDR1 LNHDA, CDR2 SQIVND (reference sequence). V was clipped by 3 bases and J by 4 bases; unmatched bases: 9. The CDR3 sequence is CASSMGQGVSGNTIYF. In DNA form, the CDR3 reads TGTGCCAGTAGTATGGGCCAGGGGGTGTCCGGAAACACCATATATTTT.

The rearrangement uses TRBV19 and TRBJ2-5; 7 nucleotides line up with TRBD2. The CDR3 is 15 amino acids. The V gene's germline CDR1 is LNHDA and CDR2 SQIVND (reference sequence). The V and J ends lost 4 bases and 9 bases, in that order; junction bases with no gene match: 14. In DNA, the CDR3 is TGTGCCAGTAGTACCTTCGACTCGCTTGGGGGGGCCCAGTACTTC. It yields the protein CASSTFDSLGGAQYF.

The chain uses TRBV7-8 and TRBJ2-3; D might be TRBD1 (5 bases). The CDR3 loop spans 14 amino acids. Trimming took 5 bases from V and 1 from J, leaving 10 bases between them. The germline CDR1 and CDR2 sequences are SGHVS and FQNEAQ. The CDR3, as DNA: TGTGCCAGCAGCCTTACAGGTGGCACAGATACGCAGTATTTT. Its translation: CASSLTGGTDTQYF.

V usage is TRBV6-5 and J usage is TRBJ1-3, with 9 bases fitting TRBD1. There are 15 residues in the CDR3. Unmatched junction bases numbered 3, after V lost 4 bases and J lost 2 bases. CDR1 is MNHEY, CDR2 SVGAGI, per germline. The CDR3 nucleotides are TGTGCCAGCAGTTGGGGACAGGGAACTGGAAACACCATATATTTT. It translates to CASSWGQGTGNTIYF.

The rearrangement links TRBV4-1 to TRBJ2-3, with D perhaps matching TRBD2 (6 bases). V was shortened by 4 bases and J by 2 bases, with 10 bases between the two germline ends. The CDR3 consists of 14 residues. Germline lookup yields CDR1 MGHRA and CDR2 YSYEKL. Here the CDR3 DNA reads TGCGCCAGCAGCCTGAGGGAGGCCACAGATACGCAGTATTTT. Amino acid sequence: CASSLREATDTQYF.

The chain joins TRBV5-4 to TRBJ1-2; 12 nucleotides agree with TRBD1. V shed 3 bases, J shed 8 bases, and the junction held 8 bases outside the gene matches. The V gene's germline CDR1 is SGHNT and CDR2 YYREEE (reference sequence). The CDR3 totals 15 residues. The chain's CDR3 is CASSSGQGAQWGYTF. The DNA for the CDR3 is TGTGCCAGCAGCTCGGGACAGGGGGCTCAGTGGGGCTACACCTTC.

The CDR3 DNA follows: TGTGCCTGGACGTCCATGCTAAGCTCCTACAATGAGCAGTTCTTC. It codes for CAWTSMLSSYNEQFF. The rearrangement joins TRBV30 to TRBJ2-1; D call uncertain. The CDR3 runs to 15 residues. CDR1 and CDR2 (germline): GTSNPN, SVGIG (reference sequence). V was cut by 4 bases and J by 0 bases, with 13 bases left in between.

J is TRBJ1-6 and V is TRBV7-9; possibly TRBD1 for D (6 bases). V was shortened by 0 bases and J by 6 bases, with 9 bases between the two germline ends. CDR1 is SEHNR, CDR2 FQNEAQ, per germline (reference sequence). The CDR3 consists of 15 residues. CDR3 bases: TGTGCCAGCAGCTTAGCGGGGGCTCCTAATTCACCCCTCCACTTT. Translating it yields CASSLAGAPNSPLHF.

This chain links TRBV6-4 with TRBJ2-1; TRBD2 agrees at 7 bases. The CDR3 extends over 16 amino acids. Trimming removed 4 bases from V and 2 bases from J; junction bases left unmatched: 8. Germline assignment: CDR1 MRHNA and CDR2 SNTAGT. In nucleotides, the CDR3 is TGTGCCAGCAGTGCCATGACTAGCCCTACCTACAATGAGCAGTTCTTC. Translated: CASSAMTSPTYNEQFF.

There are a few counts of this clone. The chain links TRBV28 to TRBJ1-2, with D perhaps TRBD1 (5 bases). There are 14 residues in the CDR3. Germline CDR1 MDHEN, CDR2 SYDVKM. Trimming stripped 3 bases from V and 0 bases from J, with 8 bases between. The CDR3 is CASSLVTANYGYTF. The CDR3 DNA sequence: TGTGCCAGCAGTTTGGTGACAGCTAACTATGGCTACACCTTC.

CDR3 in amino acids: CASSTQGAGTQNTEAFF. For the CDR3, the DNA is TGTGCCAGCAGTACTCAGGGGGCCGGTACCCAGAACACTGAAGCTTTCTTT. The chain uses TRBV28 and TRBJ1-1; TRBD1 matches 8 bases. CDR3 size: 17 residues. Losses at the gene ends were 5 bases for V and 1 base for J; bases not matched to a gene: 12. Germline V CDR1 and CDR2: MDHEN, SYDVKM. The full variable domain, its missing parts supplied by reference TRBV28 and TRBJ1-1, is DVKVTQSSRYLVKRTGEKVFLECVQDMDHENMFWYRQDPGLGLRLIYFSYDVKMKEKGDIPEGYSVSREKKERFSLILESASTNQTSMYLCASSTQGAGTQNTEAFFGQGTRLTVV.